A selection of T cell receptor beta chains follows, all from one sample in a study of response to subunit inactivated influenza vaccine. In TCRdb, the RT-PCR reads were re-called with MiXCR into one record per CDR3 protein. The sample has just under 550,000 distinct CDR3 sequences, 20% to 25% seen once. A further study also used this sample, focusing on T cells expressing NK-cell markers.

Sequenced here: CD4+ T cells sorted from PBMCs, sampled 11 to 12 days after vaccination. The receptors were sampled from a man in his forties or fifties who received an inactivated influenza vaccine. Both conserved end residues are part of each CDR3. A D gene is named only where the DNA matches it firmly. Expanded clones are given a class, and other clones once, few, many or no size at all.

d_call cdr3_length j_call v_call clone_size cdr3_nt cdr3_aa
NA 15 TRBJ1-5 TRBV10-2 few TGCGCCAGCAGTGATCGGGGCGCGGGCCTCCAGCCCCAGCATTTT CASSDRGAGLQPQHF
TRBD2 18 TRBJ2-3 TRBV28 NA TGTGCCAGCAGCCACTCCCTTAGCGGGGGGGAACCCACAGATACGCAGTATTTT CASSHSLSGGEPTDTQYF
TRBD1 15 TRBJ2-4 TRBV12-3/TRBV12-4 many TGTGCCAGCAGCACCGGGACAGGGAACAAAAACATTCAGTACTTC CASSTGTGNKNIQYF
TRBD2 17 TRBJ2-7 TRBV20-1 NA TGCAGTGCTAGAGTTCTAGCGGGGGGCCAAAGCTCCTACGAGCAGTACTTC CSARVLAGGQSSYEQYF
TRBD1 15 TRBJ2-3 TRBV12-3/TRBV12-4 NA TGTGCCAGCAGTCCCGGCGTGAACAGGGGTGATACGCAGTATTTT CASSPGVNRGDTQYF
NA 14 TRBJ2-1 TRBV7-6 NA TGTGCCAGCAACCTGAGTGGGGGCCGCGATGAGCAGTTCTTC CASNLSGGRDEQFF
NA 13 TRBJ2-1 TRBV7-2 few TGTGCCAGCAGCCAGGGGCTGAGCAATGAGCAGTTCTTC CASSQGLSNEQFF
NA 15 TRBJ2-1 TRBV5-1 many TGCGCCAGCAGCTTGGTAACTAGTGGGGCCAATGAGCAGTTCTTC CASSLVTSGANEQFF
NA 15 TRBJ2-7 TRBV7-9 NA TGTGCCAGCAGCTTAGAGGGTTCCGGATCCTACGAGCAGTACTTC CASSLEGSGSYEQYF
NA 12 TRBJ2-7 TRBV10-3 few TGTGCCATCAGCCTCGCCTCCTACGAGCAGTACTTC CAISLASYEQYF
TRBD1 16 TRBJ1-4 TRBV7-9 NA TGTGCCAGCAGCTTAGAGGGGACAGGCGGTAATGAAAAACTGTTTTTT CASSLEGTGGNEKLFF
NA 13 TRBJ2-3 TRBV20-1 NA TGCAGTGCTCCCCGGGACGGAAGGTACGGGCAGTATTTT CSAPRDGRYGQYF
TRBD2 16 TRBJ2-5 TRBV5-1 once TGCGCCAGCAGCCCGTACCGGGGGGGCCAACAAGAGACCCAGTACTTC CASSPYRGGQQETQYF
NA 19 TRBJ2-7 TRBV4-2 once TGTGCCAGCAGCCAAGATGCCGCCGGAGACGCGAGGAGCTCCTACGAGCAGTACTTC CASSQDAAGDARSSYEQYF
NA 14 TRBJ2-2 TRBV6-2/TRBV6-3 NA TGTGCCAGCAGTTTCGGGCCGTACACCGGGGAGCTGTTTTTT CASSFGPYTGELFF
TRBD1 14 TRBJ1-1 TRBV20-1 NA TGCAGTGCTAGGGACAGGGGATGGGACACTGAAGCTTTCTTT CSARDRGWDTEAFF
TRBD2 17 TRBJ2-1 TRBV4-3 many TGCGCCAGCAGCCAAGCCGACCTAGCGGAGCACTACAATGAGCAGTTCTTC CASSQADLAEHYNEQFF
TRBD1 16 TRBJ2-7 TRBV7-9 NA TGTGCCAGCAGCTCACCACAGGGGTTACAACCTTACGAGCAGTACTTC CASSSPQGLQPYEQYF
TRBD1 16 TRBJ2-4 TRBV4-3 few TGCGCCAGCAGCCAAACCGGGACAGGAATCAAAAACATTCAGTACTTC CASSQTGTGIKNIQYF
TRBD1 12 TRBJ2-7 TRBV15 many TGTGCCACCAGCGCGACAGGGGGCGAGCAGTACTTC CATSATGGEQYF
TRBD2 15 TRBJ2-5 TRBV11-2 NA TGTGCCAGCAGCGTCGGGACTAGCTCCCTAGAGACCCAGTACTTC CASSVGTSSLETQYF
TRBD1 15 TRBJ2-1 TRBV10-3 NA TGTGCCATCAGTGAAGGGACAGGGGGCTCGGATGAGCAGTTCTTC CAISEGTGGSDEQFF
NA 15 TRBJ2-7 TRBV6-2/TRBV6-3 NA TGTGCCAGCAGTCCCCTCAGAAAGGGTTCCTACGAGCAGTACTTC CASSPLRKGSYEQYF
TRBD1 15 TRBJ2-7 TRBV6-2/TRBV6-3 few TGTGCCAGCAGTTACACCGGACAGGGGGCGTACGAGCAGTACTTC CASSYTGQGAYEQYF
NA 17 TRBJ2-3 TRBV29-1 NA TGCAGCGTCCGCATCCGTTTTGCCCGACGGAGCACAGATACGCAGTATTTT CSVRIRFARRSTDTQYF
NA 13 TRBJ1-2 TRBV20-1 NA TGCAGTGCTAGAGCCCGGAGGCAAGAGGGCTACACCTTC CSARARRQEGYTF
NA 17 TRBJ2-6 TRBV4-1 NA TGCGCCAGCAGCCATACGACATTCGTAAAAGTGGGCAACGTCCTGACTTTC CASSHTTFVKVGNVLTF
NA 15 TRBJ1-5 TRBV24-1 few TGTGCCACCAGTGAATCCAGGTATAGCAATCAGCCCCAGCATTTT CATSESRYSNQPQHF
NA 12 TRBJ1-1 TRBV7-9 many TGTGCCAGCAGCTTGGCAGTGACTGAAGCTTTCTTT CASSLAVTEAFF
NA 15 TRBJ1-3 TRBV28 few TGTGCCAGCAGTTCCGACAAGTTGCCGAGAAACACCATATATTTT CASSSDKLPRNTIYF
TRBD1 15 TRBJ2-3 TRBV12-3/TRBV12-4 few TGTGCCAGCAGTTTAGGGGACAGGGGGTCTCCTACGCAGTATTTT CASSLGDRGSPTQYF